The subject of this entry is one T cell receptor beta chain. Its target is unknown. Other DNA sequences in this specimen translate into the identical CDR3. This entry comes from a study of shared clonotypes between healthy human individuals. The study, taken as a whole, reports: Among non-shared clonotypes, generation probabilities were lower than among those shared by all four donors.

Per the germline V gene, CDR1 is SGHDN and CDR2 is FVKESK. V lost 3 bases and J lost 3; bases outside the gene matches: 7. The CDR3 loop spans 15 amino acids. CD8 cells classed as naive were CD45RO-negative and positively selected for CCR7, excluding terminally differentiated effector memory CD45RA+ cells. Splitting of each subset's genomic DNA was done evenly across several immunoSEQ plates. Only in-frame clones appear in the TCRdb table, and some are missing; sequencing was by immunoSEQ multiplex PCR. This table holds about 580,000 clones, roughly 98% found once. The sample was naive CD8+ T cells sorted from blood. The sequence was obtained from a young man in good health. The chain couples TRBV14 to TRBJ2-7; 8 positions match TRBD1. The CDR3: CASSHGTGGYYEQYF. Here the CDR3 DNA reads TGTGCCAGCAGCCATGGGACAGGCGGTTACTACGAGCAGTACTTC.